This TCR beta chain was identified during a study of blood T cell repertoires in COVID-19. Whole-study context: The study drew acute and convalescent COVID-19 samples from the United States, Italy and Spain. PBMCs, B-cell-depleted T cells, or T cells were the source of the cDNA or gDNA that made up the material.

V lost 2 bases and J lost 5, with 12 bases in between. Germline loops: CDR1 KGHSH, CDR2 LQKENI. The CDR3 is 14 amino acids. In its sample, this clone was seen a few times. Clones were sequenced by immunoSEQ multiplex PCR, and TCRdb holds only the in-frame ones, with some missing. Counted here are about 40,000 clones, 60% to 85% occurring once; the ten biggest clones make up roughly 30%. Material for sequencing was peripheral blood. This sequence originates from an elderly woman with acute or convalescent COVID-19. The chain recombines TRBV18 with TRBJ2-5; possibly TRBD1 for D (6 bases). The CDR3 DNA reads TGTGCCAGCTCACCAGGGGGCAGCTGGGAGACCCAGTACTTC. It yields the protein CASSPGGSWETQYF.